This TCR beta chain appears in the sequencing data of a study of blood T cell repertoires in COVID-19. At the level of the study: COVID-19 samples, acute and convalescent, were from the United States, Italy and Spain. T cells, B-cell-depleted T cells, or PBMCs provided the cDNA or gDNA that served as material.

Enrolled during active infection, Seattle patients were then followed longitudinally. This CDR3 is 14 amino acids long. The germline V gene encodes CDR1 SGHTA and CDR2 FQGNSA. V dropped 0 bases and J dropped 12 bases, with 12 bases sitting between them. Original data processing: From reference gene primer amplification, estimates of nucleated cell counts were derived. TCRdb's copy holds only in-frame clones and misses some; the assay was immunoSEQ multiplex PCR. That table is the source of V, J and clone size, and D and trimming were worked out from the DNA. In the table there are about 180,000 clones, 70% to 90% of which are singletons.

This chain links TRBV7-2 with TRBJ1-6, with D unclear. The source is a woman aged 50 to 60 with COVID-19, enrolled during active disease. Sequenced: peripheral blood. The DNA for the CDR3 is TGTGCCAGCAGCTTAGCAATTCAATCCCAACCCCTCCACTTT. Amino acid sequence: CASSLAIQSQPLHF.